What follows are 10 T cell receptor beta chains derived from one specimen sequenced in a study of T cell changes during pregnancy in multiple sclerosis. Data came from immunoSEQ multiplex PCR; TCRdb stores just in-frame clones and leaves some out. The sample contains 45,000 or so clones, roughly 90% of which appear only once. The sample consisted of PBMCs (not recorded whether the cells were cultured). These receptors all come from a female donor with multiple sclerosis, enrolled in a pregnancy study.

J is TRBJ2-1 and V is TRBV27, with D possibly being TRBD2 (5 bases). V was pared by 4 bases and J by 0 bases, with 7 bases between. This CDR3 is built from 14 residues. Germline loops: CDR1 MNHEY, CDR2 SMNVEV (reference sequence). CDR3 sequence: CASSWGVSYNEQFF. The CDR3 DNA sequence: TGTGCCAGCAGTTGGGGAGTCTCCTACAATGAGCAGTTCTTC.

V and J are TRBV7-9 and TRBJ2-1; 10 nucleotides match TRBD1. The germline V gene encodes CDR1 SEHNR and CDR2 FQNEAQ (reference sequence). The CDR3 runs 14 residues. Trimming took 6 bases from V and 6 from J; bases not matched to a gene: 5. In DNA form, the CDR3 reads TGTGCCAGCAGGGGGACAGGGGTCCCCAATGAGCAGTTCTTC. Its translation is CASRGTGVPNEQFF.

The chain joins TRBV7-9 to TRBJ2-6; D is unclear. This CDR3 spans 16 amino acids. The V gene lost 1 base and the J gene lost 0 bases, with 7 bases spanning the gap. Germline CDR1 reads SEHNR; CDR2 reads FQNEAQ (reference sequence). The CDR3 DNA is TGTGCCAGCAGCTTAGGTTCCCTCTCTGGGGCCAACGTCCTGACTTTC. This gives the protein CASSLGSLSGANVLTF.

The chain combines TRBV7-9 with TRBJ2-5; weak D call: TRBD1 (6 bases). The CDR3 runs to 14 residues. Germline V lookup: CDR1 SEHNR, CDR2 FQNEAQ (reference sequence). V was shortened by 7 bases and J by 2 bases, with 14 bases between the two germline ends. This CDR3 is CASISWTDQETQYF. The CDR3 nucleotides are TGTGCCAGCATTTCCTGGACAGATCAAGAGACCCAGTACTTC.

The CDR3 loop reads CASSVEPSGTYEQYF. As DNA, the CDR3 is TGTGCCAGCAGCGTAGAGCCTAGCGGCACCTACGAGCAGTACTTC. The chain couples TRBV9 to TRBJ2-7, with 7 bases identical to TRBD2. This CDR3 has 15 residues. CDR1 and CDR2 (germline): SGDLS, YYNGEE. With V trimmed by 0 bases and J by 2 bases, 5 bases remained unmatched.

The CDR3 coding sequence is TGCGCCAGCAGCCAAGATCGTACAGGGACTAGCGGGAGAGATACGCAGTATTTT. It yields the protein CASSQDRTGTSGRDTQYF. The chain carries TRBV4-1 and TRBJ2-3, with 14 bases aligning to TRBD2. The length of the CDR3 is 18 residues. Germline-derived CDR1 and CDR2 are MGHRA and YSYEKL. Trimming cost V 0 bases and J 5 bases; bases outside gene matches: 7.

In its sample, this clone is medium-sized. This rearrangement joins TRBV10-3 to TRBJ1-1, with a tentative D call TRBD1 (5 bases). The germline CDR1 and CDR2 sequences are ENHRY and SYGVKD. This CDR3 has 13 residues. The V end was cut by 6 bases, the J end by 5 bases, with 13 bases between. The CDR3: CAIRGGEGTEAFF. CDR3 sequence (DNA): TGTGCCATCAGAGGTGGGGAGGGGACTGAAGCTTTCTTT.

J is TRBJ2-1 and V is TRBV19; D not certain. The CDR3 is 15 residues long. CDR1 and CDR2 (germline): LNHDA, SQIVND (reference sequence). The V end was cut by 5 bases, the J end by 2 bases, with 13 bases between. The CDR3 coding sequence is TGTGCCAGTAGTCCGTGGGCGGAGCCCTACAATGAGCAGTTCTTC. Protein: CASSPWAEPYNEQFF.

The V and J genes are TRBV7-3 and TRBJ1-1, with 7 bases that match TRBD1. This CDR3 region has 15 residues. Germline V gene data show CDR1 as SGHTA and CDR2 as FQGTGA. With 6 bases clipped from V and 1 base from J, the junction kept 8 bases outside the gene matches. The CDR3, as DNA: TGTGCCAGCAGTCCGTTGACAGGGCCGAACACTGAAGCTTTCTTT. As protein: CASSPLTGPNTEAFF.

This rearrangement joins TRBV28 to TRBJ2-7, with TRBD1 identical over 7 bases. This CDR3 comprises 15 residues. Per the germline V gene, CDR1 is MDHEN and CDR2 is SYDVKM. The V gene end was trimmed by 6 bases and the J gene end by 2 bases; junction bases not matched to a gene: 10. CDR3 nucleotides: TGTGCCAGCAGGCATAGACAGGGAACCACCTACGAGCAGTACTTC. Amino acid sequence: CASRHRQGTTYEQYF.